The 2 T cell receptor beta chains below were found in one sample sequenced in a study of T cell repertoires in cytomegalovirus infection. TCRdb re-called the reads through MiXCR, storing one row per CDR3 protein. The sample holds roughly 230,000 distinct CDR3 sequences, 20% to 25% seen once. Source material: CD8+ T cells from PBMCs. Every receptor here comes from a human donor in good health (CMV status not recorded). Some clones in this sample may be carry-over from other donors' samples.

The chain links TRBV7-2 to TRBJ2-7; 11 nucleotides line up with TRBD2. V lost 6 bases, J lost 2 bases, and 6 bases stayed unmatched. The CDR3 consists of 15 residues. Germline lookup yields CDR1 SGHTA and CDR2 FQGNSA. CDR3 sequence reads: CASSPTSGVTYEQYF. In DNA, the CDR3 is TGTGCCAGCAGTCCGACTAGCGGGGTTACCTACGAGCAGTACTTC.

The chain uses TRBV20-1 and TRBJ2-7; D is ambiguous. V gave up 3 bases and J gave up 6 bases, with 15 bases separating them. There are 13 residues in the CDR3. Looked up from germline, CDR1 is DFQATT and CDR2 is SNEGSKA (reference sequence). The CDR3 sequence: CSARVRQAGEQYF. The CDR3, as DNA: TGCAGTGCTAGGGTCAGGCAGGCCGGCGAGCAGTACTTC.